These 13 T cell receptor beta chains share one sample of origin, sequenced in a study of CD8+ T cells in alopecia areata. Treatment of the sample: oral pan-JAK inhibitor, 5-10 mg twice daily. Sequencing relied on a cDNA template that was reverse transcribed from extracted RNA. Using immunoSEQ multiplex PCR, the repertoire was profiled, and TCRdb retains in-frame clones only, with some absent. The data contain 150,000 to 250,000 clones, around 60% of them singletons. Material: CD4+ T cells sorted from blood, obtained at week 4, from a patient treated with tofacitinib. These receptors were collected from a human donor with alopecia areata.

The V gene is TRBV29-1, the J gene TRBJ1-1; D call uncertain. V lost 5 bases to trimming and J lost 9 bases, with 10 bases between them. The germline gives CDR1 SQVTM, CDR2 ANQGSEA. This CDR3 region has 10 residues. CDR3 protein: CSVLGKQAFF. CDR3 in DNA: TGCAGCGTTTTGGGCAAGCAAGCTTTCTTT.

V gene TRBV4-1 combines with J gene TRBJ2-2; TRBD1 agrees at 7 bases. Germline CDR1 and CDR2: MGHRA and YSYEKL. The V gene end was trimmed by 1 base and the J gene end by 6 bases; junction bases not matched to a gene: 2. The length of the CDR3 is 14 residues. This CDR3 reads CASSQGQGSGELFF. As DNA, the CDR3 is TGCGCCAGCAGCCAAGGACAGGGTTCCGGGGAGCTGTTTTTT.

The rearrangement links TRBV27 to TRBJ1-4, with no clear D. CDR1 MNHEY and CDR2 SMNVEV come from the germline V gene (reference sequence). Deletions cut 3 bases from V and 7 bases from J, with 6 bases between. This CDR3 has 12 residues. CDR3 sequence: CASSLNGEKLFF. DNA for the CDR3: TGTGCCAGCAGTTTGAACGGTGAAAAACTGTTTTTT.

This clone has only a few counts. This sequence joins TRBV5-1 and TRBJ1-1; tentative D call: TRBD1 (5 bases). This CDR3 has 15 amino acids. The germline V and J ends were trimmed by 4 bases and 1 base, with 14 bases remaining between them. CDR1 and CDR2 (germline): SGHRS, YFSETQ. The DNA for the CDR3 is TGCGCCAGCAGCCCCCCCGGGGCGGGGAACACTGAAGCTTTCTTT. This encodes CASSPPGAGNTEAFF.

The chain carries TRBV5-1 and TRBJ2-7, with D hard to call. Trimming removed 5 bases at V and 9 bases at J, with 18 bases between. CDR1 SGHRS and CDR2 YFSETQ come from the germline V gene. This CDR3 comprises 13 residues. The CDR3 nucleotides are TGCGCCAGCAGTCCCGGTGGATCCTGGGGGCAGTACTTC. The encoded protein is CASSPGGSWGQYF.

This clone was seen a few times. This rearrangement joins TRBV7-9 to TRBJ1-1, with 7 bases that match TRBD1. The J segment lost 7 bases and the V segment lost 6 bases, leaving 14 bases of the junction unmatched. The CDR3 covers 15 residues. The germline V gene encodes CDR1 SEHNR and CDR2 FQNEAQ (reference sequence). DNA of the CDR3: TGTGCCAGCAGACGGGATACAGGGGAGGTTGGTGAAGCTTTCTTT. Encoded protein: CASRRDTGEVGEAFF.

The gene calls are TRBV30 and TRBJ2-7; 9 bases match TRBD1. The CDR3 has 13 residues. The V gene's germline CDR1 is GTSNPN and CDR2 SVGIG (reference sequence). J lost 4 bases, V lost 2 bases, and 3 bases had no gene match. This chain's CDR3 is CAWSLDRGYEQYF. For the CDR3, the DNA is TGTGCCTGGAGTTTGGACAGGGGATACGAGCAGTACTTC.

This chain connects TRBV5-1 to TRBJ2-7; TRBD2 agrees at 9 bases. This CDR3 contains 14 residues. Germline values: CDR1 SGHRS, CDR2 YFSETQ. After removal of 1 base from V and 7 bases from J, the junction contained 6 bases not matched to a gene. The CDR3 DNA reads as TGCGCCAGCAGCTTGTCGGGACTAGCCGGTGAGCAGTACTTC. Translated: CASSLSGLAGEQYF.

The CDR3 sequence is CASSSDSLGVYEQYF. The DNA of the CDR3 is TGTGCCAGCAGTTCCGACAGTTTAGGGGTCTACGAGCAGTACTTC. The V call is TRBV25-1, the J call TRBJ2-7; a possible D gene is TRBD1 (5 bases). The V end was cut by 5 bases, the J end by 3 bases, with 17 bases between. In germline, CDR1 is MGHDK, CDR2 SYGVNS. There are 15 residues in the CDR3.

The chain uses TRBV6-5 and TRBJ2-3; D call uncertain. The germline V gene encodes CDR1 MNHEY and CDR2 SVGAGI. Trimming left V 6 bases short and J 3 bases short, with 10 bases between. The CDR3 contains 13 residues. In DNA, the CDR3 is TGTGCCAGCAGAAGAGAGTCAACAGATACGCAGTATTTT. Translation gives CASRRESTDTQYF.

This clone came up a few times. This chain connects TRBV5-1 to TRBJ2-1; TRBD1 agrees at 9 bases. The CDR3 loop spans 14 amino acids. V dropped 1 base and J dropped 6; count of bases not matched to a gene: 2. Per the germline V gene, CDR1 is SGHRS and CDR2 is YFSETQ. The CDR3 loop is CASSLSTGGNEQFF. For the CDR3, the DNA is TGCGCCAGCAGCTTGTCGACAGGGGGCAATGAGCAGTTCTTC. Combining the CDR3 with reference TRBV5-1 and TRBJ2-1 gives the whole variable domain KAGVTQTPRYLIKTRGQQVTLSCSPISGHRSVSWYQQTPGQGLQFLFEYFSETQRNKGNFPGRFSGRQFSNSRSEMNVSTLELGDSALYLCASSLSTGGNEQFFGPGTRLTVL.

The V and J genes are TRBV6-5 and TRBJ2-3, with TRBD1 matching 8 bases. V dropped 4 bases and J dropped 3; count of bases not matched to a gene: 3. The germline gives CDR1 MNHEY, CDR2 SVGAGI. The CDR3 is made up of 14 amino acids. The CDR3 bases are TGTGCCAGCAGTTCCAGGGGGCGGACAGATACGCAGTATTTT. Its protein product is CASSSRGRTDTQYF.

Of note for this clone: The same CDR3 can be traced to other DNA sequences in this sample. The chain links TRBV20-1 to TRBJ1-3; no clear D. CDR1 and CDR2 (germline): DFQATT, SNEGSKA (reference sequence). The CDR3 consists of 11 residues. V dropped 1 base and J dropped 4 bases, with 2 bases sitting between them. The CDR3, as DNA: TGCAGTGCTAGAGTGGGAAACACCATATATTTT. Protein sequence: CSARVGNTIYF.